The 32 T cell receptor beta chains below all came from one sample that was sequenced in a study of shared clonotypes between healthy human individuals. Sequencing used immunoSEQ multiplex PCR; TCRdb keeps in-frame clones, though not all of them. The sample has 75,000 to 100,000 clones; approximately 51% are singletons. Source material: PBMCs. These receptors were collected from a woman aged 40 to 50 in good health. Some clones in this sample may be carry-over from other donors' samples.

This chain links TRBV30 with TRBJ2-1, with 7 bases fitting TRBD2. V lost 6 bases to trimming and J lost 4 bases; unmatched junction nucleotides: 12. The CDR3 covers 15 residues. Per the germline V gene, CDR1 is GTSNPN and CDR2 is SVGIG (reference sequence). In DNA form, the CDR3 reads TGTGCCTGCCGCGGGGGAAGCAAAAATTACAATGAGCAGTTCTTC. Its translation is CACRGGSKNYNEQFF.

Many counts were recorded for this clone. The chain has TRBV27 and TRBJ1-1; D is unclear. CDR1 is MNHEY, CDR2 SMNVEV, per germline (reference sequence). With 6 bases removed from V and 3 bases from J, the gap between germline ends came to 17 bases. The CDR3 loop spans 15 amino acids. Written as DNA, the CDR3 is TGTGCCAGCAGCCCTGTAAGCATGGCGGACACTGAAGCTTTCTTT. Translation: CASSPVSMADTEAFF.

V gene TRBV27 combines with J gene TRBJ2-7; D is undetermined. There are 11 residues in the CDR3. V was trimmed by 3 bases and J by 7 bases, leaving 7 bases between them. Per germline, CDR1 MNHEY and CDR2 SMNVEV (reference sequence). In DNA, the CDR3 is TGTGCCAGCAGTTTGTCGGGTGAGCAGTACTTC. Its protein is CASSLSGEQYF.

With regard to this clone: The junction departs from germline at one end; a sequencing error may be responsible. The chain links TRBV5-8 to TRBJ2-7; possible D gene TRBD1, 6 bases. Germline V lookup: CDR1 SGHTS, CDR2 YDEGEE. The CDR3 covers 14 residues. CDR3 coding DNA: TGTGCCAGCACCTTGACAGGCGTTACCTACGAGCAGTACTTC. Protein product: CASTLTGVTYEQYF. Full variable domain (missing parts from reference TRBV5-8 and TRBJ2-7): EAGVTQSPTHLIKTRGQQATLRCSPISGHTSVYWYQQALGLGLQFLLWYDEGEERNRGNFPPRFSGRQFPNYSSELNVNALELEDSALYLCASTLTGVTYEQYFGPGTRLTVT.

The chain couples TRBV14 to TRBJ2-1; tentative D call: TRBD2 (6 bases). Trimming shortened V by 1 base and J by 13 bases, and 14 bases separated the two germline ends. This CDR3 has 13 amino acids. Germline values: CDR1 SGHDN, CDR2 FVKESK. CDR3 bases: TGTGCCAGCAGCCAAGTTGGAACGGGAGCTCAGTTCTTC. Protein product: CASSQVGTGAQFF.

This clone appeared many times. The chain recombines TRBV4-1 with TRBJ2-1; D not certain. Germline CDR1 MGHRA, CDR2 YSYEKL. The CDR3 has 16 amino acids. Trimming stripped 1 base from V and 0 bases from J, with 10 bases between. CDR3 sequence: CASSQVNLVSYNEQFF. Written as DNA, the CDR3 is TGCGCCAGCAGCCAAGTGAACCTAGTCTCCTACAATGAGCAGTTCTTC.

The chain is built from TRBV27 and TRBJ1-3; D may be TRBD1 (5 bases). The CDR3 extends over 16 amino acids. Germline V gives CDR1 MNHEY, CDR2 SMNVEV (reference sequence). Trimming removed 5 bases from V and 1 base from J, with 15 bases in between. Here the CDR3 reads CASSPRDVGSGNTIYF. CDR3 DNA: TGTGCCAGCAGTCCGCGGGACGTTGGATCTGGAAACACCATATATTTT.

The chain is built from TRBV30 and TRBJ2-3, with 7 bases identical to TRBD1. The length of the CDR3 is 14 residues. V trimming: 4 bases; J trimming: 4 bases; junction bases outside the gene matches: 8. Germline V gives CDR1 GTSNPN, CDR2 SVGIG (reference sequence). The CDR3 DNA reads TGTGCCTGGAAAGGTTTGGGACAGTCAGATACGCAGTATTTT. This encodes CAWKGLGQSDTQYF.

This clone appeared a few times. This chain uses TRBV5-4 with TRBJ2-3; TRBD1 or TRBD2 may be the D gene (5 bases each). Germline values: CDR1 SGHNT, CDR2 YYREEE (reference sequence). The CDR3 spans 16 residues. Trimming took off 4 bases at V and 1 base at J, with 16 bases between the two ends. CDR3 DNA sequence: TGTGCCAGCAGCCGGACCGGGACCATACGCACAGATACGCAGTATTTT. The encoded protein is CASSRTGTIRTDTQYF.

The genes are TRBV5-5 and TRBJ2-6; 7 bases fit TRBD2. This CDR3 is 17 amino acids long. CDR1 and CDR2 from the germline V gene are SGHKS and YYEKEE (reference sequence). Trimming took 4 bases from V and 2 from J; bases not matched to a gene: 9. Here the CDR3 DNA reads TGTGCCAGCAGCCAAGATGCGGGGGTAGCTGGGGCCAACGTCCTGACTTTC. It is translated as CASSQDAGVAGANVLTF.

This clone showed up just a few times. The CDR3 DNA follows: TGTGCCAGCAGTCGTAGCGGGACAGGGAGCGGCTACACCTTC. This gives the protein CASSRSGTGSGYTF. V usage is TRBV7-2 and J usage is TRBJ1-2, with 9 bases matching TRBD1. Germline loops: CDR1 SGHTA, CDR2 FQGNSA. V was pared by 6 bases and J by 8 bases, with 10 bases of the junction left unmatched. The length of the CDR3 is 14 residues.

This clone was seen a handful of times. The rearrangement links TRBV5-4 to TRBJ2-1, with 13 bases fitting TRBD2. This CDR3 is 15 amino acids long. The germline gives CDR1 SGHNT, CDR2 YYREEE (reference sequence). Trimming at V came to 0 bases and at J to 7 bases, leaving 1 base not matched to a gene. As DNA, the CDR3 is TGTGCCAGCAGCTTGGGGACTAGCGGGAGTAATGAGCAGTTCTTC. This encodes CASSLGTSGSNEQFF.

This clone appeared once. The chain links TRBV5-6 to TRBJ2-1; D is undetermined. Germline V gene data show CDR1 as SGHDT and CDR2 as YYEEEE. V dropped 2 bases and J dropped 0 bases, with 9 bases sitting between them. The length of the CDR3 is 15 residues. This chain's CDR3 is CASSFWARSYNEQFF. CDR3 nucleotide sequence: TGTGCCAGCAGCTTTTGGGCACGCTCCTACAATGAGCAGTTCTTC.

This clone appeared a few times. J is TRBJ2-3 and V is TRBV9, with 10 bases fitting TRBD2. From germline, CDR1 is SGDLS and CDR2 YYNGEE. With V trimmed by 0 bases and J by 6 bases, 4 bases remained unmatched. This CDR3 has 15 amino acids. The CDR3 DNA reads TGTGCCAGCAGCGTAGTCGGAGCGGGAGGGGATACGCAGTATTTT. Translating it yields CASSVVGAGGDTQYF.

The chain recombines TRBV6-5 with TRBJ2-3; no firm D call. The CDR3 spans 13 residues. Per the germline V gene, CDR1 is MNHEY and CDR2 is SVGAGI. V lost 0 bases to trimming and J lost 5 bases, with 6 bases between them. This CDR3 is CASSYSRQDTQYF. The CDR3 bases are TGTGCCAGCAGTTACTCACGACAAGATACGCAGTATTTT.

Many counts were recorded for this clone. The chain combines TRBV10-3 with TRBJ2-7, with D unclear. The germline V and J ends were trimmed by 3 bases and 7 bases, with 10 bases remaining between them. The CDR3 extends over 12 amino acids. Germline CDR1 ENHRY, CDR2 SYGVKD. The CDR3 bases are TGTGCCATCAGTGAAATAGGGTCAGAGCAGTACTTC. Its translation is CAISEIGSEQYF.

The V call is TRBV5-4, the J call TRBJ2-1; TRBD2 aligns across 12 bases. The CDR3 extends over 17 amino acids. CDR1 SGHNT and CDR2 YYREEE come from the germline V gene (reference sequence). V trimming: 5 bases; J trimming: 5 bases; junction bases outside the gene matches: 11. The CDR3 nucleotides are TGTGCCAGCAGAAATCTAGCGGGAGGGCCGAAGCACAATGAGCAGTTCTTC. Encoded protein: CASRNLAGGPKHNEQFF.

This chain uses TRBV5-6 with TRBJ2-7; tentative D call: TRBD2 (7 bases). The CDR3 contains 13 residues. V lost 1 base, J lost 6 bases, and 11 bases lay in between. Looked up from germline, CDR1 is SGHDT and CDR2 is YYEEEE. The CDR3 loop is CASSLHRGGEQYF. The DNA for the CDR3 is TGTGCCAGCAGCTTGCATAGGGGGGGCGAGCAGTACTTC.

V and J are TRBV28 and TRBJ1-6, with 12 bases that match TRBD1. The CDR3 runs to 15 residues. Trimming at V came to 6 bases and at J to 14 bases, leaving 11 bases not matched to a gene. Germline CDR1 MDHEN, CDR2 SYDVKM. The CDR3 loop is CASSSPGQGARTLHF. The CDR3 region has the DNA TGTGCCAGCAGCTCCCCGGGACAGGGGGCTAGGACCCTCCACTTT.

The chain recombines TRBV19 with TRBJ2-1; maybe TRBD2 (6 bases). The CDR3 has 14 residues. Per germline, CDR1 LNHDA and CDR2 SQIVND (reference sequence). Deletions cut 9 bases from V and 4 bases from J, with 16 bases between. The CDR3 DNA follows: TGTGCCAGCAGCAGCGGGCGGGGTTACAATGAGCAGTTCTTC. Translated: CASSSGRGYNEQFF.

The V gene is TRBV2, the J gene TRBJ2-5, with D uncertain. TRBJ2-7 explains the end of the DNA better; the J call may be wrong. Germline V gives CDR1 SNHLY, CDR2 FYNNEI. The CDR3 length is 15 residues. CDR3 bases: TGTGCCAGCAGTGTTCTACCAGTCGGCACCTACGAGCAGTACTTC. It codes for CASSVLPVGTYEQYF.

The chain couples TRBV5-1 to TRBJ2-2; D is ambiguous. The CDR3 covers 16 residues. V lost 0 bases and J lost 4, with 13 bases in between. In germline, CDR1 is SGHRS, CDR2 YFSETQ. The CDR3 sequence is CASSLGPTSGTGELFF. The CDR3 nucleotides read TGCGCCAGCAGCTTGGGACCCACCTCTGGCACCGGGGAGCTGTTTTTT.

This clone has ten or more counts. The genes are TRBV28 and TRBJ2-5; 11 nucleotides align to TRBD1. The germline V gene encodes CDR1 MDHEN and CDR2 SYDVKM. The junction had 4 bases not matched to a gene; V was cut back by 6 bases and J by 7 bases. The CDR3 extends over 13 amino acids. CDR3 in DNA: TGTGCCAGCAGGGGACAGGGGGAAGGGACCCAGTACTTC. Translating it yields CASRGQGEGTQYF. Drawing the rest from reference TRBV28 and TRBJ2-5, the complete variable domain is DVKVTQSSRYLVKRTGEKVFLECVQDMDHENMFWYRQDPGLGLRLIYFSYDVKMKEKGDIPEGYSVSREKKERFSLILESASTNQTSMYLCASRGQGEGTQYFGPGTRLLVL.

The gene calls are TRBV15 and TRBJ2-7; D gene ambiguous. Germline CDR1 LNHNV, CDR2 YYDKDF (reference sequence). Trimming stripped 1 base from V and 3 bases from J, with 7 bases between. There are 13 residues in the CDR3. The CDR3 loop reads CATSRGADYEQYF. The CDR3, as DNA: TGTGCCACCAGCAGAGGGGCTGACTACGAGCAGTACTTC.

The gene calls are TRBV6-4 and TRBJ2-5, with 7 bases aligning to TRBD1. The DNA end is a closer match to TRBJ2-7, so the J assignment may be wrong. Germline V gives CDR1 MRHNA, CDR2 SNTAGT. This CDR3 is built from 15 residues. Here the CDR3 DNA reads TGTGCCAGCAGTCCCGGGACAGCCTTCTCCTACGAGCAGTACTTC. Translating it yields CASSPGTAFSYEQYF.

To note about this clone: A far larger clone is only one base removed, so a read error is likely. DNA for the CDR3: TGTGCCAGCAGTCCGTTTATCGGGGCCAACGTCCTGACTTTC. Translated: CASSPFIGANVLTF. This chain connects TRBV6-5 to TRBJ2-6, with no clear D. Germline V gene sequence: CDR1 MNHEY, CDR2 SVGAGI. V lost 5 bases and J lost 4, with 9 bases in between. CDR3 length: 14 amino acids.

This clone was seen a few times. Within the sample, other DNA sequences also encode this same CDR3. The DNA for the CDR3 is TGTGCCAGCAGCCAAGATTCAGGGTCCCACAATGAGCAGTTCTTC. This translates into CASSQDSGSHNEQFF. The gene calls are TRBV4-2 and TRBJ2-1, with a weak D call TRBD1 (5 bases). The CDR3 runs to 15 residues. The germline V gene encodes CDR1 LGHNA and CDR2 YNFKEQ. The V end was cut by 0 bases, the J end by 5 bases, with 11 bases between.

V gene TRBV30 combines with J gene TRBJ2-7; 10 bases align to TRBD2. Germline values: CDR1 GTSNPN, CDR2 SVGIG (reference sequence). The CDR3 has 14 residues. V gave up 0 bases and J gave up 6 bases; unmatched junction bases: 5. CDR3 amino acids: CAWSVKAGGPEQYF. The CDR3 region has the DNA TGTGCCTGGAGTGTGAAAGCGGGAGGGCCCGAGCAGTACTTC.

This chain joins TRBV4-1 and TRBJ2-7, with D perhaps TRBD1 (5 bases). The CDR3 is 17 residues long. V gave up 0 bases and J gave up 0 bases, with 15 bases separating them. Germline CDR1 is MGHRA and CDR2 is YSYEKL. For the CDR3, the DNA is TGCGCCAGCAGCCAAGATCCCCACAGGAGTCGCTCCTACGAGCAGTACTTC. It translates to CASSQDPHRSRSYEQYF.

The table lists this clone with many counts. The chain links TRBV7-2 to TRBJ2-1; 12 bases match TRBD2. Germline values: CDR1 SGHTA, CDR2 FQGNSA. The CDR3 runs 13 residues. The trim removed 11 bases at V and 2 bases at J, leaving 1 base unmatched. The CDR3 DNA sequence: TGTGCCTCTAGCGGGAGGGCCTACAATGAGCAGTTCTTC. Amino acid sequence: CASSGRAYNEQFF.

This clone was recorded many times. This chain links TRBV7-9 with TRBJ1-5, with no clear D. CDR1 is SEHNR and CDR2 is FQNEAQ in the germline V gene (reference sequence). Trimming shortened V by 0 bases and J by 9 bases, and 6 bases separated the two germline ends. This CDR3 is built from 12 residues. The DNA for the CDR3 is TGTGCCAGCAGCTTAGCGGACCTGCCCCAGCATTTT. Amino acid sequence: CASSLADLPQHF.

The chain recombines TRBV27 with TRBJ2-7, with TRBD1 matching 9 bases. Germline assignment: CDR1 MNHEY and CDR2 SMNVEV (reference sequence). This CDR3 is 14 amino acids long. The ends lost 4 bases at V and 3 bases at J; junction bases unmatched: 4. The CDR3 region is CASSYSTGGYEQYF. Written as DNA, the CDR3 is TGTGCCAGCAGTTACTCGACAGGGGGCTACGAGCAGTACTTC.